The 22 T cell receptor beta chains presented below share a single source sample, sequenced in a study of cytomegalovirus exposure and HLA in healthy donors. Primers included in the PCR were 60 Vbeta and 13 Jbeta primers. Profiling relied on immunoSEQ multiplex PCR, and the TCRdb table lists in-frame clones only, not all of them. This repertoire shows more than 150,000 clones, 84% found once; its top ten account for around 1.2%. The source material was PBMCs. Receptors were obtained from a girl aged 2 to 9 in good health and CMV-seropositive.

Written as DNA, the CDR3 is TGCGCCAGCAGCCCTGGCCGGGGGAGCGGCGGCGAGCAGTACTTC. This translates into CASSPGRGSGGEQYF. The rearrangement uses TRBV5-1 and TRBJ2-7; TRBD2 is a possible D gene (6 bases). The CDR3 extends over 15 amino acids. Germline V gives CDR1 SGHRS, CDR2 YFSETQ. Trimming shortened V by 4 bases and J by 6 bases, and 20 bases separated the two germline ends. The full variable domain, with the rest looked up from reference TRBV5-1 and TRBJ2-7, is KAGVTQTPRYLIKTRGQQVTLSCSPISGHRSVSWYQQTPGQGLQFLFEYFSETQRNKGNFPGRFSGRQFSNSRSEMNVSTLELGDSALYLCASSPGRGSGGEQYFGPGTRLTVT.

A single count supports this clone. The chain couples TRBV28 to TRBJ2-1; 12 bases agree with TRBD2. There are 14 residues in the CDR3. Germline trimming cut 6 bases from V and 4 bases from J; bases unmatched to any gene: 1. The germline V gene has CDR1 MDHEN and CDR2 SYDVKM. The CDR3 DNA reads as TGTGCCAGCAGCGGACTAGCGGGGTACAATGAGCAGTTCTTC. It translates to CASSGLAGYNEQFF.

CDR3 sequence reads: CASSLQAGVRNEQFF. The CDR3 coding sequence is TGTGCCAGCAGCTTACAAGCGGGAGTTCGGAATGAGCAGTTCTTC. This rearrangement joins TRBV7-9 to TRBJ2-1; 8 nucleotides agree with TRBD2. Germline V gene data show CDR1 as SEHNR and CDR2 as FQNEAQ (reference sequence). V dropped 2 bases and J dropped 7; count of bases not matched to a gene: 7. The CDR3 runs to 15 residues.

As for this clone: The same CDR3 arises from other DNA sequences in this sample as well. The chain joins TRBV9 to TRBJ2-7, with a possible D match to TRBD2 (6 bases). There are 14 residues in the CDR3. CDR1 and CDR2 (germline): SGDLS, YYNGEE. Trimming pared 4 bases from V and 2 bases from J, leaving 13 bases between. CDR3 sequence reads: CASSLLANPYEQYF. DNA of the CDR3: TGTGCCAGCAGCCTTCTAGCGAACCCCTACGAGCAGTACTTC.

J is TRBJ1-5 and V is TRBV19; possibly TRBD1 for D (6 bases). V was clipped by 3 bases and J by 1 base, with 10 bases between them. From germline, CDR1 is LNHDA and CDR2 SQIVND (reference sequence). CDR3 length equals 15 residues. The CDR3 DNA sequence: TGTGCCAGTAGTATCGAGGGGGAGAGCAATCAGCCCCAGCATTTT. Residues: CASSIEGESNQPQHF. Full variable domain (outside the CDR3, taken from reference TRBV19 and TRBJ1-5): DGGITQSPKYLFRKEGQNVTLSCEQNLNHDAMYWYRQDPGQGLRLIYYSQIVNDFQKGDIAEGYSVSREKKESFPLTVTSAQKNPTAFYLCASSIEGESNQPQHFGDGTRLSIL.

The chain employs TRBV10-1 and TRBJ2-5; TRBD2 aligns across 7 bases. This CDR3 contains 14 residues. The J segment lost 3 bases and the V segment lost 4 bases, leaving 5 bases of the junction unmatched. Germline V lookup: CDR1 WNHNN, CDR2 SYGVQD (reference sequence). The DNA for the CDR3 is TGCGCCAGCAGTGTAGCGGGCGCAGAAGAGACCCAGTACTTC. This gives the protein CASSVAGAEETQYF.

V gene TRBV27 combines with J gene TRBJ2-2; 8 bases are shared with TRBD1. Trimming took 3 bases from V and 7 from J; bases not matched to a gene: 4. CDR3 length equals 14 residues. Germline V gene sequence: CDR1 MNHEY, CDR2 SMNVEV (reference sequence). The CDR3 DNA reads TGTGCCAGCAGTTTTGCAGGGGGCCACGGGGAGCTGTTTTTT. Its protein is CASSFAGGHGELFF.

This clone appeared a few times. The sample holds other DNA sequences that translate to the same CDR3. The genes are TRBV5-1 and TRBJ2-7; possibly TRBD1 for D (5 bases). Germline CDR1 is SGHRS and CDR2 is YFSETQ. The V and J ends lost 7 bases and 2 bases respectively, with 16 bases between them. The CDR3 loop spans 14 amino acids. The CDR3 DNA is TGCGCCAGCTCCCTAACAGGATCTACCTACGAGCAGTACTTC. It specifies CASSLTGSTYEQYF.

The V and J genes are TRBV30 and TRBJ1-2; D unresolved. The germline gives CDR1 GTSNPN, CDR2 SVGIG (reference sequence). The V gene lost 3 bases and the J gene lost 2 bases, with 13 bases spanning the gap. The CDR3 runs to 14 residues. CDR3 in DNA: TGTGCCTGGAGCGCCAAGGGAGAGAACTATGGCTACACCTTC. Its protein is CAWSAKGENYGYTF.

This CDR3 is CASSLARRTQLRNEQFF. The CDR3 region has the DNA TGTGCCAGCAGCTTAGCTAGGAGGACCCAACTTCGGAATGAGCAGTTCTTC. The V call is TRBV7-6, the J call TRBJ2-1; a weak D match, TRBD2 (5 bases). Germline CDR1 is SGHVS and CDR2 is FNYEAQ. Trimming took off 0 bases at V and 7 bases at J, with 19 bases between the two ends. There are 17 residues in the CDR3.

V is TRBV7-2 and J is TRBJ2-4, with 7 bases aligning to TRBD1. CDR3 length: 15 amino acids. Losses at the gene ends were 1 base for V and 4 bases for J; bases not matched to a gene: 4. Germline-derived CDR1 and CDR2 are SGHTA and FQGNSA. CDR3 loop: CASSLDLTGKNIQYF. In DNA, the CDR3 is TGTGCCAGCAGCTTAGACCTGACAGGGAAAAACATTCAGTACTTC.

The V call is TRBV30, the J call TRBJ1-2; D not resolved. The CDR3 length is 12 residues. V was cut by 3 bases and J by 6 bases, with 11 bases left in between. Germline V CDR1 and CDR2: GTSNPN, SVGIG (reference sequence). The CDR3 coding sequence is TGTGCCTGGAGCGACTGGAAGGATGGCTACACCTTC. It specifies CAWSDWKDGYTF.

The V gene is TRBV9, the J gene TRBJ2-2, with D unresolved. The CDR3 extends over 14 amino acids. CDR1 is SGDLS, CDR2 YYNGEE, per germline. The V gene lost 3 bases and the J gene lost 0 bases, with 6 bases spanning the gap. The CDR3 bases are TGTGCCAGCAGCGACCGGTCGAACACCGGGGAGCTGTTTTTT. Protein sequence: CASSDRSNTGELFF.

The V call is TRBV6-5, the J call TRBJ1-4, with D possibly TRBD1 on 6 matching bases. The CDR3 loop spans 15 amino acids. CDR1 and CDR2 from the germline V gene are MNHEY and SVGAGI. The V gene lost 6 bases and the J gene lost 3 bases, with 14 bases spanning the gap. The CDR3 nucleotides are TGTGCCAGCAGAGAACGGACAGCCCCTAATGAAAAACTGTTTTTT. It specifies CASRERTAPNEKLFF.

The rearrangement joins TRBV18 to TRBJ2-5, with TRBD1 matching 7 bases. Germline V gene data show CDR1 as KGHSH and CDR2 as LQKENI. J gave up 1 base and V 5 bases, and 13 bases lay outside the gene matches. This CDR3 region has 17 residues. CDR3 nucleotides: TGTGCCAGCTCAATTACCGGGACAGCGTTTCTCCAAGAGACCCAGTACTTC. Protein: CASSITGTAFLQETQYF.

Only one count was recorded for this clone. V usage is TRBV6-5 and J usage is TRBJ1-2; D unresolved. Germline values: CDR1 MNHEY, CDR2 SVGAGI. Trimming took off 6 bases at V and 3 bases at J, with 8 bases between the two ends. The CDR3 loop spans 12 amino acids. The CDR3 sequence: CASSSQDYGYTF. Here the CDR3 DNA reads TGTGCCAGCAGCTCTCAGGACTATGGCTACACCTTC.

The chain recombines TRBV6-5 with TRBJ1-4; 8 bases line up with TRBD1. V lost 5 bases, J lost 5 bases, and 4 bases stayed unmatched. CDR1 MNHEY and CDR2 SVGAGI come from the germline V gene. The CDR3 totals 14 residues. This chain's CDR3 is CASSDQGANEKLFF. The CDR3 nucleotides read TGTGCCAGCAGTGACCAGGGGGCCAATGAAAAACTGTTTTTT.

DNA for the CDR3: TGTGCCAGCTCGCTGGGACTCCTTATGGGCCGGGATACGCAGTATTTT. Amino acids: CASSLGLLMGRDTQYF. J is TRBJ2-3 and V is TRBV18; tentatively, D is TRBD2 (6 bases). V gave up 6 bases and J gave up 6 bases, with 22 bases separating them. Looked up from germline, CDR1 is KGHSH and CDR2 is LQKENI. This CDR3 is 16 amino acids long. The entire variable domain, with the rest obtained from reference TRBV18 and TRBJ2-3, is as follows: NAGVMQNPRHLVRRRGQEARLRCSPMKGHSHVYWYRQLPEEGLKFMVYLQKENIIDESGMPKERFSAEFPKEGPSILRIQQVVRGDSAAYFCASSLGLLMGRDTQYFGPGTRLTVL.

The gene calls are TRBV7-6 and TRBJ2-5; a possible D gene is TRBD1 (6 bases). The germline CDR1 and CDR2 sequences are SGHVS and FNYEAQ. The CDR3 contains 16 residues. The V end lost 1 base, the J end lost 0 bases, and 12 bases lay between the germline ends. DNA of the CDR3: TGTGCCAGCAGCTTAGATGTAGGGGGATACCAAGAGACCCAGTACTTC. Amino acid sequence: CASSLDVGGYQETQYF.

The V gene is TRBV30, the J gene TRBJ1-2; tentative D call: TRBD1 (6 bases). CDR3 length: 13 residues. Per germline, CDR1 GTSNPN and CDR2 SVGIG (reference sequence). The V and J ends lost 3 bases and 8 bases respectively, with 16 bases between them. CDR3: CAWRGGKALGYTF. CDR3 DNA: TGTGCCTGGAGAGGGGGAAAGGCCCTCGGCTACACCTTC.

The chain uses TRBV9 and TRBJ1-2; 8 bases match TRBD1. V was pared by 2 bases and J by 5 bases, with 8 bases of the junction left unmatched. CDR1 and CDR2 from the germline V gene are SGDLS and YYNGEE. The CDR3 contains 15 residues. The CDR3 region is CASSVYGDRLYGYTF. The CDR3 coding sequence is TGTGCCAGCAGCGTCTACGGGGACAGGCTGTATGGCTACACCTTC.

This clone was seen once. The genes are TRBV6-1 and TRBJ1-5; D uncertain. This CDR3 is 14 amino acids long. Germline lookup yields CDR1 MNHNS and CDR2 SASEGT. V lost 5 bases and J 1 base, leaving 9 bases between the germline ends. CDR3 DNA: TGTGCCAGCAGTTCAGGAGGGAGCAATCAGCCCCAGCATTTT. This codes for CASSSGGSNQPQHF.